Sequencing of this TCR beta chain was carried out in a study of early T cells in non-severe SARS-CoV-2 infection. Findings of the study overall: VDJdb-based annotation leaned toward anti-spike CD8 responses and missed private and CD4 specificities.

TCRdb independently ran MiXCR on the 5' RACE reads; one entry per CDR3 protein. The sample comprises approximately 69,000 distinct CDR3 sequences, 12% of which are singletons, and roughly 3.8% rests with the top ten. Germline V gene lookup returns CDR1 LNHDA and CDR2 SQIVND (reference sequence). J gave up 5 bases and V 3 bases, and 7 bases lay outside the gene matches. The CDR3 loop spans 14 amino acids. In this sample, this clonotype turned up many times. Its specificity is unknown. The material sequenced was whole blood. The TCR sequence derives from an adult who was a healthcare worker with PCR-confirmed SARS-CoV-2 infection or an uninfected control (not recorded which). The chain recombines TRBV19 with TRBJ2-7, with 7 bases matching TRBD1. This CDR3 is CASSIRTGQDEQYF. The CDR3 region has the DNA TGTGCCAGTAGTATTAGGACAGGCCAGGACGAGCAGTACTTC. The whole variable domain, remainder taken from reference TRBV19 and TRBJ2-7, is DGGITQSPKYLFRKEGQNVTLSCEQNLNHDAMYWYRQDPGQGLRLIYYSQIVNDFQKGDIAEGYSVSREKKESFPLTVTSAQKNPTAFYLCASSIRTGQDEQYFGPGTRLTVT.